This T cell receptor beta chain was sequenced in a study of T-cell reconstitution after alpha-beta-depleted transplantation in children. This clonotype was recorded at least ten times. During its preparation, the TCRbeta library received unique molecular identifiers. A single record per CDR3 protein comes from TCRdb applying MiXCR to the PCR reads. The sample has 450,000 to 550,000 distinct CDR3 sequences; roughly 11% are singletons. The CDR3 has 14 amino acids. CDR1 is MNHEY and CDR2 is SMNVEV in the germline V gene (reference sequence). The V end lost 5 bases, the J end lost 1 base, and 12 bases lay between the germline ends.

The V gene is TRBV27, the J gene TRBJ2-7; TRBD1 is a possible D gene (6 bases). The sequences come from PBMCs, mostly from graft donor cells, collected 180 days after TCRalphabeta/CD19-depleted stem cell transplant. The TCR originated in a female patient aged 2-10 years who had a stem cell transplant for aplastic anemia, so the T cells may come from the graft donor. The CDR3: CASSPRGGSYEQYF. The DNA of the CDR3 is TGTGCCAGCAGTCCAAGAGGGGGATCCTACGAGCAGTACTTC.